The 3 T cell receptor beta chains below were found in one sample sequenced in a study of blood T cell repertoires in COVID-19. The protocol was immunoSEQ multiplex PCR, while the TCRdb copy is restricted to in-frame clones and leaves out a portion. There are about 12,000 clones in the sample; 65% to 80% occur only once, and about 9.5% lies in the top ten. Sequences were obtained from peripheral blood. The receptors originated from a man aged 60 to 69 with COVID-19, enrolled during active disease.

CDR3 nucleotide sequence: TGTGCCAGCAGTGTCTACTTTGGCTCGGCGGACACTGAAGCTTTCTTT. Amino acid sequence: CASSVYFGSADTEAFF. This rearrangement joins TRBV6-2 or TRBV6-3 to TRBJ1-1; no clear D. V lost 5 bases to trimming and J lost 3 bases, with 19 bases between them. Germline CDR1 MNHEY, CDR2 SVGEGT. The CDR3 is 16 amino acids.

The V and J genes are TRBV5-4 and TRBJ1-2; TRBD1 agrees at 8 bases. J was trimmed by 7 bases and V by 3 bases; bases with no gene match: 14. Germline V CDR1 and CDR2: SGHNT, YYREEE (reference sequence). The CDR3 contains 16 residues. The CDR3 DNA sequence: TGTGCCAGCAGCTACCAGGGGGCGCGGCAGAAGGGTGGCTACACCTTC. Translated: CASSYQGARQKGGYTF. The entire variable domain, with the rest obtained from reference TRBV5-4 and TRBJ1-2, is as follows: ETGVTQSPTHLIKTRGQQVTLRCSSQSGHNTVSWYQQALGQGPQFIFQYYREEENGRGNFPPRFSGLQFPNYSSELNVNALELDDSALYLCASSYQGARQKGGYTFGSGTRLTVV.

The rearrangement joins TRBV5-5 to TRBJ2-1; possible D gene TRBD2, 5 bases. Germline V CDR1 and CDR2: SGHKS, YYEKEE (reference sequence). Deletions cut 0 bases from V and 4 bases from J, with 8 bases between. The CDR3 contains 14 residues. This chain's CDR3 is CASSLAAGYNEQFF. Here the CDR3 DNA reads TGTGCCAGCAGCTTGGCCGCGGGTTACAATGAGCAGTTCTTC.